This T cell receptor beta chain was documented in a study of control samples from healthy donors and cancer patients. The assay was immunoSEQ multiplex PCR, and TCRdb's table has in-frame clones only and misses some. The repertoire has around 50,000 clones, under 95% of them found once; the top ten carry 0.75% to 0.95%. The germline gives CDR1 SGDLS, CDR2 YYNGEE. V dropped 0 bases and J dropped 6 bases, with 10 bases sitting between them. The CDR3 covers 14 residues. This TCR was sampled from a man aged 30 to 39 with colorectal cancer. The sequencing input was PBMCs. The rearrangement joins TRBV9 to TRBJ1-5; perhaps TRBD1 as D (6 bases). In nucleotides, the CDR3 is TGTGCCAGCAGCGTAGGTCAGGGGCCTCAGCCCCAGCATTTT. Its translation is CASSVGQGPQPQHF.